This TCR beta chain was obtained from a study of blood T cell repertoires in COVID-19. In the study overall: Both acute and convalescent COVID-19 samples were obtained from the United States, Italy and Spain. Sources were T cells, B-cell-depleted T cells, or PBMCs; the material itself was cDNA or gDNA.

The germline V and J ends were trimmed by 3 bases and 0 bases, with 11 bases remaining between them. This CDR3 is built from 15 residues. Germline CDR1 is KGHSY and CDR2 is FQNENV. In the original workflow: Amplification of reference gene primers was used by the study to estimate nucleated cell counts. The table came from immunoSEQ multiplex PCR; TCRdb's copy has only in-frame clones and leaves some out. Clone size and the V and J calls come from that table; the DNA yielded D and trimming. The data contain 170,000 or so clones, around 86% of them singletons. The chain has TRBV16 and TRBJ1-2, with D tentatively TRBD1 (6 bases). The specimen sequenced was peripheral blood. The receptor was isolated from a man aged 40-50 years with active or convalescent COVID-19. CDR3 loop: CASSQTGTPNYGYTF. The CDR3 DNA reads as TGTGCCAGCAGCCAGACCGGGACACCTAACTATGGCTACACCTTC.